This TCR beta chain came from a study of CD8+CD57+ T cells in acquired aplastic anemia. Profiling of TCR beta VDJ combinations and CDR3 sequences used genomic DNA as template. TCRdb re-analysed the reads in MiXCR, keeping a single row per CDR3 protein. The repertoire consists of about 180,000 distinct CDR3 sequences, with 40% to 55% occurring once and the leading ten covering approximately 2.9%. This CDR3 has 15 residues. The V gene lost 7 bases and the J gene lost 3 bases, with 16 bases spanning the gap. Germline CDR1 is LNHDA and CDR2 is SQIVND (reference sequence). This TCR derives from a human donor in good health. Sequenced input: sorted CD4+, CD8+, or CD8+CD57+ T cells (not recorded which) from PBMCs. This rearrangement joins TRBV19 to TRBJ1-5; TRBD1 is a possible D gene (5 bases). CDR3 bases: TGTGCCAGTACCATGCGGCAGGGTTACAATCAGCCCCAGCATTTT. This encodes CASTMRQGYNQPQHF.